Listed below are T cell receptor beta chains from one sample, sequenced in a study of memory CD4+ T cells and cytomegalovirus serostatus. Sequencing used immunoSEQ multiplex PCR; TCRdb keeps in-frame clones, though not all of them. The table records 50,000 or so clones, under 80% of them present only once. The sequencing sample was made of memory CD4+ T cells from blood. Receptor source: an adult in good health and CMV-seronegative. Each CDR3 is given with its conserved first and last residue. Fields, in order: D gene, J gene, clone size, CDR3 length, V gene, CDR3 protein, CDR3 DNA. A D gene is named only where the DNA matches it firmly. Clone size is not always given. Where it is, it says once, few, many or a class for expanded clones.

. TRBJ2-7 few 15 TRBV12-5 CASGLSSSPTYEQYF TGTGCTAGTGGTTTATCCTCCAGCCCTACCTACGAGCAGTACTTC
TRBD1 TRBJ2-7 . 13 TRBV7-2 CASSTPGQRRKYF TGTGCCAGCAGTACTCCGGGACAGAGGAGGAAGTACTTC
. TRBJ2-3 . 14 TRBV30 CAWSVTGSGDTQYF TGTGCCTGGAGTGTAACGGGGTCGGGGGATACGCAGTATTTT
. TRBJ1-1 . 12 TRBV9 CASSPPLGEAFF TGTGCCAGCAGCCCGCCTCTGGGGGAAGCTTTCTTT
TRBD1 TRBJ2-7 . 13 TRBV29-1 CSVDPGGWQEQYF TGCAGCGTTGATCCAGGGGGCTGGCAGGAGCAGTACTTC
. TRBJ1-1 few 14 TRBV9 CASSPDRRRTEAFF TGTGCCAGCAGCCCCGACAGAAGGCGCACTGAAGCTTTCTTT
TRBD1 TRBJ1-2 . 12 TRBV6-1 CASRGTGGSYTF TGTGCCAGCAGGGGGACAGGAGGGAGCTACACCTTC
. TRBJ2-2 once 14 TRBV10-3 CAIRRDKNTGELFF TGTGCCATCAGGCGGGACAAGAACACCGGGGAGCTGTTTTTT
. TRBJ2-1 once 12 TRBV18 CASSPGGNEQFF TGTGCCAGCTCACCGGGAGGCAATGAGCAGTTCTTC
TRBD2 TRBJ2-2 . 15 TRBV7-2 CASSLRGANTGELFF TGTGCCAGCAGCTTGCGGGGGGCGAACACCGGGGAGCTGTTTTTT
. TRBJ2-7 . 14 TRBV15 CATSRGSESYEQYF TGTGCCACCAGCAGAGGGTCTGAGTCCTACGAGCAGTACTTC
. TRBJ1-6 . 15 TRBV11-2 CASSFNGGGNSPLHF TGTGCCAGCAGCTTTAATGGGGGCGGCAATTCACCCCTCCACTTT
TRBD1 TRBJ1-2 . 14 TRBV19 CASRATGDNYGYTF TGTGCCAGTAGGGCAACAGGGGATAACTATGGCTACACCTTC
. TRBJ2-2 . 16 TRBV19 CASHDYQGSNTGELFF TGTGCCAGTCACGACTACCAGGGGTCGAACACCGGGGAGCTGTTTTTT
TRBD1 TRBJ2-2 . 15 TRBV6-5 CASSRGQGGTGELFF TGTGCCAGCAGTCGCGGACAGGGGGGGACCGGGGAGCTGTTTTTT
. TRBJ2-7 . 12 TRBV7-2 CASSLGAHEQYF TGTGCCAGCAGCTTAGGGGCCCACGAGCAGTACTTC
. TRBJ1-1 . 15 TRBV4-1 CASSPGQGSNTEAFF TGCGCCAGCAGCCCAGGTCAGGGATCCAACACTGAAGCTTTCTTT
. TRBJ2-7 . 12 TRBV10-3 CAISPSSYEQYF TGTGCCATCAGTCCTAGCTCCTACGAGCAGTACTTC
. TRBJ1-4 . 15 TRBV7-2 CASSPGTLINEKLFF TGTGCCAGCAGCCCCGGGACACTTATTAATGAAAAACTGTTTTTT
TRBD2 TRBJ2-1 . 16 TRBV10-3 CAISDGSGRAGDEQFF TGTGCCATCAGTGACGGGAGCGGGAGGGCCGGGGATGAGCAGTTCTTC
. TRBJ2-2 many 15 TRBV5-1 CASSPRAGNTGELFF TGCGCCAGCAGTCCCAGGGCGGGGAACACCGGGGAGCTGTTTTTT
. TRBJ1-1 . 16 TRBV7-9 CASSLGAGGRASEAFF TGTGCCAGCAGCTTAGGGGCTGGAGGGAGGGCTTCTGAAGCTTTCTTT
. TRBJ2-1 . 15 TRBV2 CASSDMTGSNNEQFF TGTGCCAGCAGTGATATGACGGGGTCCAACAATGAGCAGTTCTTC
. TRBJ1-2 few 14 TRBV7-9 CASSQGGGGTGYTF TGTGCCAGCAGCCAGGGTGGGGGAGGCACTGGCTACACCTTC
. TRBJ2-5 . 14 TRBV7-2 CASSLNPAGETQYF TGTGCCAGCAGCTTGAACCCGGCGGGGGAGACCCAGTACTTC
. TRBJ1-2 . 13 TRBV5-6 CASSLGVNYGYTF TGTGCCAGCAGCTTAGGGGTGAACTATGGCTACACCTTC
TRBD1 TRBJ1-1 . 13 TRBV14 CASSRQGGTEAFF TGTGCCAGCAGTCGACAGGGAGGGACTGAAGCTTTCTTT
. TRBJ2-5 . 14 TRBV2 CASSRAPGEETQYF TGTGCCAGCAGTAGGGCCCCGGGGGAAGAGACCCAGTACTTC
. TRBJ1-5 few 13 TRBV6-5 CASSGQQNQPQHF TGTGCCAGCAGTGGACAGCAGAATCAGCCCCAGCATTTT
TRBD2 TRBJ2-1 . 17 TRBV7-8 CASSLGTTSVSYNEQFF TGTGCCAGCAGCTTAGGGACGACTAGCGTTTCCTACAATGAGCAGTTCTTC
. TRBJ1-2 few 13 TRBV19 CASSISGSGGYTF TGTGCCAGTAGTATATCCGGTTCTGGTGGCTACACCTTC
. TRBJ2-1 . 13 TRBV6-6 CASRDSIYNEQFF TGTGCCAGCCGGGACTCCATTTACAATGAGCAGTTCTTC
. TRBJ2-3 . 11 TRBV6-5 CASRSRDTQYF TGTGCCAGCAGATCGCGGGATACGCAGTATTTT
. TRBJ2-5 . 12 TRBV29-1 CSVVDSRETQYF TGCAGCGTTGTAGACAGCCGGGAGACCCAGTACTTC
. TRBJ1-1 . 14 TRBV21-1 CASSARKSCSGAFF TGTGCCAGCAGCGCTCGAAAAAGTTGTAGTGGAGCTTTCTTT
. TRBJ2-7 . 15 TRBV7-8 CASSSYRDNAYEQYF TGTGCCAGCAGTTCCTACCGGGACAACGCCTACGAGCAGTACTTC
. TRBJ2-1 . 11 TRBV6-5 CASSYSYEQFF TGTGCCAGCAGTTACTCATATGAGCAGTTCTTC
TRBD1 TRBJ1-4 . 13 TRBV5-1 CASSRTGPEKLFF TGCGCCAGCAGCCGGACAGGGCCTGAAAAACTGTTTTTT
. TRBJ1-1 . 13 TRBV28 CASSSSRSTEAFF TGTGCCAGCAGTAGTTCGAGGAGCACTGAAGCTTTCTTT
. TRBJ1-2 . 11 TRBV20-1 CSAYGGDGYTF TGCAGTGCTTACGGGGGGGATGGCTACACCTTC
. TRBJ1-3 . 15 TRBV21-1 CASSKGSFRENTIYF TGTGCCAGCAGCAAAGGGAGCTTTAGGGAAAACACCATATATTTT
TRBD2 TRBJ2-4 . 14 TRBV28 CASTLSGEENIQYF TGTGCCAGCACCCTTAGCGGGGAAGAAAACATTCAGTACTTC
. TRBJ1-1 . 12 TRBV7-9 CASSQQGNRAFF TGTGCCAGCAGTCAGCAAGGGAATCGGGCTTTCTTT